This is a list of T cell receptor beta chains from one sample in a study of control samples from healthy donors and cancer patients. Clones were sequenced by immunoSEQ multiplex PCR, and TCRdb holds only the in-frame ones, with some missing. The sample has just over 150,000 clones; nearly 95% are singletons. Sequences were obtained from blood. The receptors come from a man between 50 and 59 years old in good health. CDR3s include the opening cysteine and the closing phenylalanine or tryptophan. D genes are given only for firm matches. The size entry is marked missing in some rows and otherwise reads once, few, many or a size class.

d_gene	len	v_gene	abundance	j_gene	CDR3nt	CDR3aa
.	17	TRBV28	.	TRBJ1-1	TGTGCCAGCAGTTTGACGGTTACGAGCGGGCTGAACACTGAAGCTTTCTTT	CASSLTVTSGLNTEAFF
.	17	TRBV7-9	.	TRBJ2-7	TGTGCCAGCAGCTTTATATGGACCGGGAGTGACGGCTACGAGCAGTACTTC	CASSFIWTGSDGYEQYF
TRBD1	17	TRBV4-2	.	TRBJ2-7	TGTGCCAGCAGCCCCGGAGTAACCGGACAGGGCTCCTACGAGCAGTACTTC	CASSPGVTGQGSYEQYF
TRBD2	21	TRBV28	.	TRBJ2-5	TGTGCCAGCAGTTCCCACAGGGGGCGGGGGCTAGCGGGAGGTCGCGAAGAGACCCAGTACTTC	CASSSHRGRGLAGGREETQYF
TRBD1	14	TRBV28	.	TRBJ1-5	TGTGCCAGCAGTTTACAGGGGGCTAAGCAGCCCCAGCATTTT	CASSLQGAKQPQHF
TRBD1	14	TRBV5-1	.	TRBJ2-3	TGCGCCAGCAGCCCCGGGACAGGGAAGATATCACAGTATTTT	CASSPGTGKISQYF
.	14	TRBV11-2	.	TRBJ1-1	TGTGCCAGCAGCCCGAGGGGAGGAGGCACTGAAGCTTTCTTT	CASSPRGGGTEAFF
TRBD2	17	TRBV4-1	.	TRBJ2-1	TGCGCCAGCAGCCAAGGTGGCTCCAAATGGACTAGCAATGAGCAGTTCTTC	CASSQGGSKWTSNEQFF
.	13	TRBV9	.	TRBJ1-1	TGTGCCAGCAGCGTTTACAGTAACACTGAAGCTTTCTTT	CASSVYSNTEAFF
TRBD2	14	TRBV13	.	TRBJ2-7	TGTGCCAGCAGCTTGGGGGGGAGCTCCTACGAGCAGTACTTC	CASSLGGSSYEQYF
TRBD1	14	TRBV9	.	TRBJ2-7	TGTGCCAGCAGCGTGGGACAGGGGCCCTACGAGCAGTACTTC	CASSVGQGPYEQYF
.	12	TRBV29-1	.	TRBJ2-7	TGCAGCGTTGAAGATGACACCTACGAGCAGTACTTC	CSVEDDTYEQYF
.	17	TRBV3-1/TRBV3-2	.	TRBJ2-5	TGTGCCAGCAGCCCCGGACAGTTGGGCGTTTCGTCGGAGACCCAGTACTTC	CASSPGQLGVSSETQYF
TRBD2	15	TRBV10-3	.	TRBJ2-5	TGTGCCATCAGTGATCCTTCTGGGGGGGAAGAGACCCAGTACTTC	CAISDPSGGEETQYF
.	16	TRBV11-2	.	TRBJ2-1	TGTGCCAGCAGCCTTAATTGGGAACTGGCCTACAATGAGCAGTTCTTC	CASSLNWELAYNEQFF
.	13	TRBV10-3	few	TRBJ2-5	TGTGCCACCAACTTACAGGTCCAAGAGACCCAGTACTTC	CATNLQVQETQYF